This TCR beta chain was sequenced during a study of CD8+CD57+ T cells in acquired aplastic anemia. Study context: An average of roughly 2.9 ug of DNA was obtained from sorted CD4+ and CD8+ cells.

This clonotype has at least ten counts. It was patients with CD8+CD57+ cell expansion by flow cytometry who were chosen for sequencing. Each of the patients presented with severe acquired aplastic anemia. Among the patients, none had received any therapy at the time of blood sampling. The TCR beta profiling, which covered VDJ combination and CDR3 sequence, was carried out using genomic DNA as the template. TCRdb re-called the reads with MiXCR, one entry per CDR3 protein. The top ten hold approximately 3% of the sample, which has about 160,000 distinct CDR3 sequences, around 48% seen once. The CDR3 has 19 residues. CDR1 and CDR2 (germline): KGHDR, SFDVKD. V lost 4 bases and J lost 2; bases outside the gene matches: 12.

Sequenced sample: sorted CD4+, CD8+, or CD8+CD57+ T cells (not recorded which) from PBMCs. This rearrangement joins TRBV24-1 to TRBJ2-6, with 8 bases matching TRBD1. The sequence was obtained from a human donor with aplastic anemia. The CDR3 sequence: CATSDHGDRGSAGANVLTF. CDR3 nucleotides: TGTGCCACCAGTGACCACGGCGACAGGGGATCGGCTGGGGCCAACGTCCTGACTTTC.